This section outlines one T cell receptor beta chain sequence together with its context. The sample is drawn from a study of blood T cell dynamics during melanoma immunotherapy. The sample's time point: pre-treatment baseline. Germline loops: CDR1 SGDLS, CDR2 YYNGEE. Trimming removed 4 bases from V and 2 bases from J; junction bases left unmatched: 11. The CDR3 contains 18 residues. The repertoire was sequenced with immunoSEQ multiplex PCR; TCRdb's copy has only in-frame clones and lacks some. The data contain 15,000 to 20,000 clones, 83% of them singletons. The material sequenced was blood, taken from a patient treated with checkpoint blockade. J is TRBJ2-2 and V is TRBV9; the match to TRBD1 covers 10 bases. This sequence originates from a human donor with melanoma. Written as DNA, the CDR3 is TGTGCCAGCAGCCCCCCACCGGGACAGGGGACTAACACCGGGGAGCTGTTTTTT. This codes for CASSPPPGQGTNTGELFF. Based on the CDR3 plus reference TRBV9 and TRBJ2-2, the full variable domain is DSGVTQTPKHLITATGQRVTLRCSPRSGDLSVYWYQQSLDQGLQFLIQYYNGEERAKGNILERFSAQQFPDLHSELNLSSLELGDSALYFCASSPPPGQGTNTGELFFGEGSRLTVL.